Listed below are T cell receptor beta chains from one sample, sequenced in a study of patients and donors after allogeneic stem cell transplantation. TCRdb re-called the RT-PCR reads with MiXCR, one entry per CDR3 protein. The sample records some 160,000 distinct CDR3 sequences, approximately 24% being singletons. Sequencing was carried out using blood, either unsorted or a sorted T cell fraction (not recorded which). These receptors all stem from a human donor who was either an allogeneic HSCT recipient or a stem cell or donor lymphocyte infusion donor (not recorded which). It is not recorded whose cells these are; they may come from a transplant donor. CDR3s include the opening cysteine and the closing phenylalanine or tryptophan. The D gene is left open where the match is weak. A clone size is listed for some rows: how often the clone was seen (once, few, many), or a class if it is expanded.

clone_size cdr3_length d_call j_call v_call cdr3_aa cdr3_nt
few 13 - TRBJ1-1 TRBV18 CASSPSGDRQAFF TGTGCCAGCTCACCATCGGGCGACAGACAAGCTTTCTTT
- 15 TRBD1 TRBJ2-1 TRBV9 CASSVAGQASNEQFF TGTGCCAGCAGCGTAGCCGGACAGGCGTCGAATGAGCAGTTCTTC
- 12 - TRBJ1-1 TRBV12-3/TRBV12-4 CASSQSPSEAFF TGTGCCAGCAGTCAAAGCCCCTCTGAAGCTTTCTTT
many 15 TRBD1 TRBJ1-2 TRBV7-2 CASSLRTGGNYGYTF TGTGCCAGCAGCTTACGGACAGGGGGCAACTATGGCTACACCTTC
- 13 - TRBJ2-7 TRBV7-9 CASSLGTPYEQYF TGTGCCAGCAGCCTAGGGACACCGTACGAGCAGTACTTC
- 19 TRBD2 TRBJ2-7 TRBV18 CASSPVNSYLAGVPYEQYF TGTGCCAGCTCACCCGTCAATTCGTATCTAGCGGGGGTTCCCTACGAGCAGTACTTC
- 12 - TRBJ1-1 TRBV13 CASSSRVTEAFF TGTGCCAGCAGCTCACGGGTCACTGAAGCTTTCTTT
few 14 - TRBJ1-2 TRBV6-5 CASSYGGHNYGYTF TGTGCCAGCAGTTACGGGGGGCACAACTATGGCTACACCTTC
- 16 - TRBJ2-1 TRBV11-1 CASSLLTGWNDNEQFF TGTGCCAGCAGCTTATTAACAGGGTGGAATGACAATGAGCAGTTCTTC
few 14 - TRBJ1-5 TRBV6-1 CASSEWGPNQPQHF TGTGCCAGCAGTGAATGGGGTCCCAATCAGCCCCAGCATTTT
- 17 TRBD2 TRBJ2-1 TRBV7-8 CASSLTGLAVSYNEQFF TGTGCCAGCAGCTTAACGGGACTAGCGGTCTCCTACAATGAGCAGTTCTTC
- 16 - TRBJ1-2 TRBV20-1 CSARVLSQGTNYGYTF TGCAGTGCTAGGGTGTTGTCGCAGGGTACTAACTATGGCTACACCTTC
- 13 - TRBJ2-5 TRBV10-3 CAISDRRGETQYF TGTGCCATCAGTGATCGGAGGGGGGAGACCCAGTACTTC
- 15 - TRBJ1-1 TRBV5-1 CASSLAQVGNTEAFF TGCGCCAGCAGCTTGGCCCAGGTTGGGAACACTGAAGCTTTCTTT
- 16 TRBD1 TRBJ1-5 TRBV5-1 CASSLIPTGGNQPQHF TGCGCCAGCAGCTTAATCCCGACAGGGGGGAACCAGCCCCAGCATTTT
few 14 TRBD1 TRBJ2-7 TRBV5-4 CASSLEGQGSEQYF TGTGCCAGCAGCTTGGAGGGACAGGGTAGCGAGCAGTACTTC
few 15 TRBD1 TRBJ2-2 TRBV20-1 CSARPGTGVTGELFF TGCAGTGCTCGTCCCGGGACAGGGGTAACCGGGGAGCTGTTTTTT
- 14 TRBD1 TRBJ1-5 TRBV7-9 CASSLGGGHQPQHF TGTGCCAGCAGCCTAGGGGGCGGACATCAGCCCCAGCATTTT
- 15 - TRBJ1-5 TRBV5-1 CASSLAGSANQPQHF TGCGCCAGCAGCTTGGCGGGGTCAGCTAATCAGCCCCAGCATTTT
- 15 - TRBJ1-5 TRBV12-3/TRBV12-4 CASSFLGNSNQPQHF TGTGCCAGCAGTTTCTTAGGGAACAGCAATCAGCCCCAGCATTTT